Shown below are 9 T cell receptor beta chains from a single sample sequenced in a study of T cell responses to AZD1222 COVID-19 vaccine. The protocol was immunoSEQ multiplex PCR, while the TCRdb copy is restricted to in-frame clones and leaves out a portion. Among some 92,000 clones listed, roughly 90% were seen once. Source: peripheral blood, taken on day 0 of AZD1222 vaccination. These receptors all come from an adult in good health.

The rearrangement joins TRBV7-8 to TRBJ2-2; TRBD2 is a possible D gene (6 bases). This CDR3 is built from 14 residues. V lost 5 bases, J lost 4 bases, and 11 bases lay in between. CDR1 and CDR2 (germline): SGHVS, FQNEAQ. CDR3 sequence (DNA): TGTGCCAGCAGCCAGGTGGGGGGCACCGGGGAGCTGTTTTTT. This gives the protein CASSQVGGTGELFF.

The CDR3 loop reads CASSPSSSYEQYF. The CDR3 bases are TGTGCCAGCAGCCCTTCGAGCTCCTACGAGCAGTACTTC. The rearrangement links TRBV7-9 to TRBJ2-7, with D unresolved. The V gene lost 5 bases and the J gene lost 0 bases, with 8 bases spanning the gap. This CDR3 comprises 13 residues. Germline values: CDR1 SEHNR, CDR2 FQNEAQ (reference sequence).

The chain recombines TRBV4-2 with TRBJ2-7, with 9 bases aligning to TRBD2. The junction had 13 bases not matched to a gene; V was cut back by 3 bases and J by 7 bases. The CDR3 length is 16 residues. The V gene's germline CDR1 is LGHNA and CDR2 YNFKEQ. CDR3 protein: CASSQPGGSGSDEQYF. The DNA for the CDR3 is TGTGCCAGCAGCCAGCCCGGGGGTAGCGGGAGCGATGAGCAGTACTTC.

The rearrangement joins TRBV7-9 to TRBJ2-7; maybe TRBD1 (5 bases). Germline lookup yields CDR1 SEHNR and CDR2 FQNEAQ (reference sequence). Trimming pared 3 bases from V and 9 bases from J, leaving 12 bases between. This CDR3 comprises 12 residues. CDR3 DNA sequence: TGTGCCAGCAGCTTCGACCAGGGTGTGCAGTACTTC. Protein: CASSFDQGVQYF.

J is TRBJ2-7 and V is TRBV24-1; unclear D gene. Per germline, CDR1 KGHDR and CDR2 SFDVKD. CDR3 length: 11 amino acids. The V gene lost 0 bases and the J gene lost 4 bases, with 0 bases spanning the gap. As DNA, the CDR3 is TGTGCCACCAGTGATTTGTACGAGCAGTACTTC. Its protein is CATSDLYEQYF.

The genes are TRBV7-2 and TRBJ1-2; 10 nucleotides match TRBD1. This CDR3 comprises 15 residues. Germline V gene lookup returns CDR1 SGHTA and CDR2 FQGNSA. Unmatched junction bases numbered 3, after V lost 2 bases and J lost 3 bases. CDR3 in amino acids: CASSLRDRGHYGYTF. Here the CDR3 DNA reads TGTGCCAGCAGCTTACGGGACAGGGGTCACTATGGCTACACCTTC.

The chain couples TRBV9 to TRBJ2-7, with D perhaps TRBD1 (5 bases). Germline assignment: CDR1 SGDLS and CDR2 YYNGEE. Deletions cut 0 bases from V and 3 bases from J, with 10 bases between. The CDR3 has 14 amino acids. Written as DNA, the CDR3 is TGTGCCAGCAGCGTAGTGGCCGACAGCTACGAGCAGTACTTC. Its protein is CASSVVADSYEQYF.

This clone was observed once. CDR3 residues: CASSEPGVNQPQHF. CDR3 in DNA: TGTGCCAGCAGTGAACCAGGGGTCAATCAGCCCCAGCATTTT. This chain links TRBV6-1 with TRBJ1-5; D may be TRBD1 (6 bases). The CDR3 is made up of 14 amino acids. Trimming removed 2 bases from V and 3 bases from J, with 8 bases in between. Germline V gene sequence: CDR1 MNHNS, CDR2 SASEGT.

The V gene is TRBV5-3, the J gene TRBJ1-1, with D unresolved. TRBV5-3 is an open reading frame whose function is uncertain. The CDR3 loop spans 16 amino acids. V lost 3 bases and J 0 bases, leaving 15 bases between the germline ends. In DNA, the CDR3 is TGTGCCAGAAGCTCCTTGCAACGTAGGTTGAACACTGAAGCTTTCTTT. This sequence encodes CARSSLQRRLNTEAFF.